The next 9 T cell receptor beta chains were all read from a single sample in a study of PD-L1 blockade in urothelial cancer. TCRdb's copy holds only in-frame clones and misses some; the assay was immunoSEQ multiplex PCR. The profile shows under 35,000 clones, 89% of them singletons. The time point: peripheral blood 6 weeks after treatment start. The sequencing used PBMCs, collected around atezolizumab (anti-PD-L1) treatment. The receptors shown here come from an elderly man with urothelial cancer.

This clone was detected once. The chain recombines TRBV5-1 with TRBJ2-2; 7 nucleotides match TRBD1. From germline, CDR1 is SGHRS and CDR2 YFSETQ. V lost 0 bases to trimming and J lost 4 bases; unmatched junction nucleotides: 3. The CDR3 is 15 residues long. In DNA, the CDR3 is TGCGCCAGCAGCTTGGACAGGGGTGCCACCGGGGAGCTGTTTTTT. Translating it yields CASSLDRGATGELFF.

V gene TRBV19 combines with J gene TRBJ1-2; 7 bases are a match to TRBD1. With 6 bases clipped from V and 5 bases from J, the junction kept 6 bases outside the gene matches. The CDR3 spans 13 residues. The germline V gene has CDR1 LNHDA and CDR2 SQIVND (reference sequence). The CDR3 DNA reads as TGTGCCAGTAGCAGTAGGGGGCAGTATGGCTACACCTTC. This encodes CASSSRGQYGYTF.

The V and J genes are TRBV7-2 and TRBJ2-1, with TRBD2 matching 7 bases. This CDR3 has 16 residues. V shed 5 bases, J shed 4 bases, and the junction held 11 bases outside the gene matches. CDR1 and CDR2 from the germline V gene are SGHTA and FQGNSA. The CDR3 reads CASSLSVGGMYNEQFF. The CDR3 region has the DNA TGTGCCAGCAGCCTCAGTGTGGGAGGGATGTACAATGAGCAGTTCTTC.

This chain uses TRBV12-5 with TRBJ2-7; 7 bases line up with TRBD1. The CDR3 contains 14 residues. Looked up from germline, CDR1 is LGHNT and CDR2 is FRNRAP. V lost 6 bases, J lost 2 bases, and 7 bases stayed unmatched. CDR3 sequence (DNA): TGTGCTAGTGGGGGGGACAGAGCCACCTACGAGCAGTACTTC. It codes for CASGGDRATYEQYF.

This chain connects TRBV25-1 to TRBJ2-1, with a tentative D call TRBD1 (5 bases). Trimming left V 1 base short and J 5 bases short, with 12 bases between. Germline values: CDR1 MGHDK, CDR2 SYGVNS. There are 15 residues in the CDR3. CDR3 DNA: TGTGCCAGCAGTGAATGGGGCCGGCAGAACAATGAGCAGTTCTTC. Its translation: CASSEWGRQNNEQFF.

This clone has a handful of counts. The CDR3 DNA reads as TGTGCCAGCAGCTTAGCGGGCGGGGGGGAGCAGTACTTC. Protein product: CASSLAGGGEQYF. The genes are TRBV7-9 and TRBJ2-7; TRBD2 agrees at 8 bases. V dropped 0 bases and J dropped 7; count of bases not matched to a gene: 2. CDR1 is SEHNR and CDR2 is FQNEAQ in the germline V gene (reference sequence). CDR3 length: 13 amino acids.

This rearrangement joins TRBV2 to TRBJ1-2; no clear D gene. The CDR3 is made up of 11 amino acids. Germline V gene sequence: CDR1 SNHLY, CDR2 FYNNEI. Trimming removed 3 bases at V and 7 bases at J, with 6 bases between. The CDR3 sequence: CASSDPGGYTF. The CDR3 DNA follows: TGTGCCAGCAGTGATCCAGGTGGCTACACCTTC. Full variable domain (missing parts from reference TRBV2 and TRBJ1-2): EPEVTQTPSHQVTQMGQEVILRCVPISNHLYFYWYRQILGQKVEFLVSFYNNEISEKSEIFDDQFSVERPDGSNFTLKIRSTKLEDSAMYFCASSDPGGYTFGSGTRLTVV.

The rearrangement joins TRBV19 to TRBJ1-1; D is unclear. V was cut by 3 bases and J by 1 base, with 9 bases left in between. Germline V CDR1 and CDR2: LNHDA, SQIVND (reference sequence). The CDR3 spans 14 residues. CDR3 in DNA: TGTGCCAGTAGTATCCGGGATCGGAACACTGAAGCTTTCTTT. Protein sequence: CASSIRDRNTEAFF.

This clone was found once. This chain connects TRBV5-1 to TRBJ2-1, with 11 positions matching TRBD2. V lost 2 bases and J lost 0; bases outside the gene matches: 7. The CDR3 consists of 18 residues. Per the germline V gene, CDR1 is SGHRS and CDR2 is YFSETQ. CDR3 region: CASSFSLAGGASYNEQFF. CDR3 sequence (DNA): TGCGCCAGCAGCTTCTCTCTAGCGGGAGGTGCCTCCTACAATGAGCAGTTCTTC.